The 18 T cell receptor beta chains below were found in one sample sequenced in a study of OX40 agonist ivuxolimab in advanced cancers. Produced via immunoSEQ multiplex PCR; TCRdb's table is partial and in-frame only. The repertoire holds over 45,000 clones, about 85% seen once, with approximately 1.1% in the top ten. This material consisted of CD4+ or CD8+ T cells sorted from blood, taken in a trial of the OX40 agonist ivuxolimab. The receptor set was obtained from an adult with an advanced solid tumor such as melanoma, head and neck, liver or kidney cancer.

This clone was seen once. The chain links TRBV5-4 to TRBJ2-7; tentatively, D is TRBD2 (5 bases). This CDR3 has 13 residues. CDR1 and CDR2 from the germline V gene are SGHNT and YYREEE (reference sequence). The V end was cut by 4 bases, the J end by 2 bases, with 10 bases between. CDR3 DNA: TGTGCCAGCAGCACACTAGGCCCCTACGAGCAGTACTTC. This sequence encodes CASSTLGPYEQYF.

The chain's CDR3 is CASSFFAASGNVNEQFF. CDR3 in DNA: TGTGCCAGCAGTTTCTTCGCGGCTAGCGGGAATGTGAATGAGCAGTTCTTC. The V call is TRBV28, the J call TRBJ2-1; 9 bases map to TRBD2. Germline V gives CDR1 MDHEN, CDR2 SYDVKM. The ends lost 3 bases at V and 7 bases at J; junction bases unmatched: 13. This CDR3 region has 17 residues.

A few counts support this clone. The chain combines TRBV9 with TRBJ1-5, with 8 positions matching TRBD1. CDR3 size: 15 residues. V shed 0 bases and J 5 bases; nucleotides not matched to a gene: 4. Germline V gives CDR1 SGDLS, CDR2 YYNGEE. The CDR3 nucleotides are TGTGCCAGCAGCGTAGGTGGACAGGGAGATCAGCCCCAGCATTTT. Residues: CASSVGGQGDQPQHF.

The chain recombines TRBV28 with TRBJ1-2; 7 bases are a match to TRBD1. The ends lost 5 bases at V and 7 bases at J; junction bases unmatched: 10. The CDR3 consists of 14 residues. Germline loops: CDR1 MDHEN, CDR2 SYDVKM. CDR3 sequence reads: CASSIDRAGAGYTF. CDR3 in DNA: TGTGCCAGCAGTATCGACAGGGCCGGGGCTGGCTACACCTTC.

This chain links TRBV11-2 with TRBJ1-2; D possibly corresponds to TRBD1 (6 bases). The CDR3 is made up of 14 amino acids. V was clipped by 2 bases and J by 3 bases, with 10 bases between them. Germline V gene sequence: CDR1 SGHAT, CDR2 FQNNGV. CDR3 region: CASSLTTGHYGYTF. The CDR3 nucleotides are TGTGCCAGCAGCTTAACTACAGGGCACTATGGCTACACCTTC.

V gene TRBV6-6 combines with J gene TRBJ2-1, with D hard to call. V was trimmed by 2 bases and J by 0 bases, leaving 5 bases between them. The CDR3 is made up of 14 amino acids. Germline V CDR1 and CDR2: MNHNY, SVGAGI (reference sequence). The CDR3 protein is CASSYGDSYNEQFF. CDR3 coding DNA: TGTGCCAGCAGTTACGGTGACTCCTACAATGAGCAGTTCTTC.

The V call is TRBV5-1, the J call TRBJ2-4; no clear D. The V and J ends lost 3 bases and 7 bases respectively, with 11 bases between them. CDR3 length: 13 amino acids. Germline-derived CDR1 and CDR2 are SGHRS and YFSETQ. The CDR3 spells CASSSALGNIQYF. CDR3 sequence (DNA): TGCGCCAGCAGCTCGGCCCTGGGCAACATTCAGTACTTC.

The chain employs TRBV10-3 and TRBJ2-7, with 10 bases matching TRBD2. V shed 8 bases and J 6 bases; nucleotides not matched to a gene: 7. The CDR3 covers 13 residues. The germline V gene encodes CDR1 ENHRY and CDR2 SYGVKD. The CDR3 spells CAIGSSGRGEQYF. CDR3 bases: TGTGCCATCGGATCGAGCGGGAGGGGCGAGCAGTACTTC.

The chain recombines TRBV18 with TRBJ2-7; weak D call: TRBD2 (5 bases). Germline CDR1 reads KGHSH; CDR2 reads LQKENI. CDR3 size: 11 residues. V lost 4 bases and J 7 bases, leaving 8 bases between the germline ends. CDR3 residues: CASSREREQYF. CDR3 DNA sequence: TGTGCCAGCTCACGGGAGAGGGAGCAGTACTTC.

The chain is built from TRBV19 and TRBJ1-3; no clear D gene. The V and J ends lost 10 bases and 5 bases respectively, with 9 bases between them. The CDR3 length is 11 residues. CDR1 and CDR2 (germline): LNHDA, SQIVND (reference sequence). The CDR3 DNA follows: TGTGCCACTCTAAGCCGAAACACCATATATTTT. It specifies CATLSRNTIYF.

V gene TRBV5-5 combines with J gene TRBJ1-5, with unresolved D. The length of the CDR3 is 14 residues. Trimming shortened V by 4 bases and J by 0 bases, and 8 bases separated the two germline ends. Germline CDR1 reads SGHKS; CDR2 reads YYEKEE (reference sequence). CDR3 bases: TGTGCCAGCAGCCGCATCTATAGCAATCAGCCCCAGCATTTT. Amino acid sequence: CASSRIYSNQPQHF.

The chain carries TRBV25-1 and TRBJ2-7; D possibly uses TRBD1 or TRBD2 (5 bases each). The CDR3 is 14 amino acids. Germline CDR1 reads MGHDK; CDR2 reads SYGVNS. V was trimmed by 1 base and J by 1 base, leaving 8 bases between them. The CDR3 here is CASSESWGSYEQYF. The CDR3 DNA is TGTGCCAGCAGTGAATCGTGGGGGTCCTACGAGCAGTACTTC.

V is TRBV5-6 and J is TRBJ2-1, with 9 bases fitting TRBD2. Trimming cost V 0 bases and J 2 bases; bases outside gene matches: 3. The CDR3 contains 16 residues. The germline gives CDR1 SGHDT, CDR2 YYEEEE. CDR3 coding DNA: TGTGCCAGCAGCTTGGGTCTAGCGGGACCCTACAATGAGCAGTTCTTC. This gives the protein CASSLGLAGPYNEQFF. The variable domain in full, with the rest retrieved from reference TRBV5-6 and TRBJ2-1, is DAGVTQSPTHLIKTRGQQVTLRCSPKSGHDTVSWYQQALGQGPQFIFQYYEEEERQRGNFPDRFSGHQFPNYSSELNVNALLLGDSALYLCASSLGLAGPYNEQFFGPGTRLTVL.

This chain links TRBV10-3 with TRBJ2-5; D perhaps matches TRBD2 (5 bases). The germline CDR1 and CDR2 sequences are ENHRY and SYGVKD. The CDR3 consists of 15 residues. V gave up 3 bases and J gave up 2 bases, with 13 bases separating them. CDR3 DNA: TGTGCCATCAGTGATCCCCGGGAAGGACAAGAGACCCAGTACTTC. Residues: CAISDPREGQETQYF.

The rearrangement uses TRBV5-4 and TRBJ2-5; D may match TRBD1 or TRBD2 (6 bases each). The V end lost 3 bases, the J end lost 5 bases, and 14 bases lay between the germline ends. The CDR3 spans 14 residues. The germline CDR1 and CDR2 sequences are SGHNT and YYREEE (reference sequence). The DNA of the CDR3 is TGTGCCAGCAGCTCTTGGGGGGCCGGGGAGACCCAGTACTTC. Translating gives CASSSWGAGETQYF.

The chain combines TRBV18 with TRBJ1-2; D not certain. CDR1 is KGHSH and CDR2 is LQKENI in the germline V gene. The V end was cut by 2 bases, the J end by 2 bases, with 12 bases between. The CDR3 is made up of 15 amino acids. The CDR3 DNA is TGTGCCAGCTCACCAAAGAGGACCGAAAACTATGGCTACACCTTC. Its translation is CASSPKRTENYGYTF.

This clone was seen once. The CDR3 reads CASSSAGTSNSPLHF. CDR3 coding DNA: TGTGCCAGCAGCTCTGCAGGAACTTCTAATTCACCCCTCCACTTT. The V gene is TRBV7-9, the J gene TRBJ1-6; D gene unclear. Trimming removed 4 bases at V and 6 bases at J, with 13 bases between. From germline, CDR1 is SEHNR and CDR2 FQNEAQ (reference sequence). The length of the CDR3 is 15 residues.

This clone was observed a few times. The genes are TRBV30 and TRBJ1-1; maybe TRBD1 (6 bases). Looked up from germline, CDR1 is GTSNPN and CDR2 is SVGIG (reference sequence). The CDR3 runs 16 residues. V lost 5 bases and J lost 2, with 21 bases in between. The CDR3, as DNA: TGTGCCTGGGCCCCGCGGGGCAGGGGATCCAACACTGAAGCTTTCTTT. Its translation: CAWAPRGRGSNTEAFF.